Below, 16 T cell receptor beta chains from the same sample are listed, as sequenced in a study of cytomegalovirus exposure and HLA in healthy donors. Repertoires were generated with immunoSEQ multiplex PCR, while TCRdb's copy carries only in-frame clones and drops some. The sample lists fewer than 350,000 clones; 88% were seen once. The sequencing input was PBMCs. The receptors shown here come from a woman aged 18-29 years in good health and CMV-seronegative.

V usage is TRBV9 and J usage is TRBJ2-1; 7 nucleotides line up with TRBD2. V was pared by 0 bases and J by 6 bases, with 9 bases of the junction left unmatched. The germline CDR1 and CDR2 sequences are SGDLS and YYNGEE. CDR3 size: 16 residues. The CDR3 DNA is TGTGCCAGCAGCGTAGTGGGACTACCCCCCTTCAATGAGCAGTTCTTC. This codes for CASSVVGLPPFNEQFF.

The chain employs TRBV5-1 and TRBJ2-1; D might be TRBD1 (6 bases). Germline V gene data show CDR1 as SGHRS and CDR2 as YFSETQ. The CDR3 has 18 amino acids. V was shortened by 0 bases and J by 4 bases, with 20 bases between the two germline ends. CDR3 nucleotides: TGCGCCAGCAGCTTGGAATCCAGGGGTCGTTCCCTTTACAATGAGCAGTTCTTC. Translation gives CASSLESRGRSLYNEQFF.

Note on this clone: Other DNA sequences from this sample encode an identical CDR3 as well. The V and J genes are TRBV9 and TRBJ1-1; TRBD1 is a possible D gene (5 bases). The length of the CDR3 is 17 residues. With 0 bases removed from V and 0 bases from J, the gap between germline ends came to 15 bases. The germline gives CDR1 SGDLS, CDR2 YYNGEE. This CDR3 is CASSVDPGGGMNTEAFF. CDR3 bases: TGTGCCAGCAGCGTAGACCCCGGGGGAGGGATGAACACTGAAGCTTTCTTT.

This rearrangement joins TRBV11-1 to TRBJ1-1; no firm D call. The CDR3 runs to 14 residues. The germline V and J ends were trimmed by 1 base and 1 base, with 7 bases remaining between them. The germline V gene encodes CDR1 SGHAT and CDR2 FQDESV (reference sequence). CDR3: CASSLGSGNTEAFF. CDR3 in DNA: TGTGCCAGCAGCTTAGGGAGTGGGAACACTGAAGCTTTCTTT.

Written as DNA, the CDR3 is TGTGCCACCCTAGCGTCCTCCTACAATGAGCAGTTCTTC. Its protein is CATLASSYNEQFF. This chain uses TRBV10-3 with TRBJ2-1, with D perhaps TRBD2 (6 bases). V was cut by 10 bases and J by 0 bases, with 10 bases left in between. This CDR3 contains 13 residues. Germline CDR1 reads ENHRY; CDR2 reads SYGVKD.

The chain recombines TRBV5-1 with TRBJ2-7, with 7 nucleotides matching TRBD1. Germline trimming cut 4 bases from V and 2 bases from J; bases unmatched to any gene: 9. Germline V gene data show CDR1 as SGHRS and CDR2 as YFSETQ. CDR3 length equals 15 residues. CDR3 DNA: TGCGCCAGCAGCCCGTCGACAGGGATTCCCTACGAGCAGTACTTC. This encodes CASSPSTGIPYEQYF. Full variable domain (remainder filled in from reference TRBV5-1 and TRBJ2-7): KAGVTQTPRYLIKTRGQQVTLSCSPISGHRSVSWYQQTPGQGLQFLFEYFSETQRNKGNFPGRFSGRQFSNSRSEMNVSTLELGDSALYLCASSPSTGIPYEQYFGPGTRLTVT.

This clone was detected a few times. The chain links TRBV5-6 to TRBJ2-5, with a weak D call TRBD1 (5 bases). This CDR3 is 15 amino acids long. Germline-derived CDR1 and CDR2 are SGHDT and YYEEEE. V lost 0 bases, J lost 2 bases, and 11 bases lay in between. The DNA of the CDR3 is TGTGCCAGCAGCTTGGCCGCCGGACATCAAGAGACCCAGTACTTC. Protein: CASSLAAGHQETQYF.

CDR3 amino acids: CASSPGGQGYTF. Written as DNA, the CDR3 is TGTGCCAGCAGTCCAGGGGGCCAAGGCTACACCTTC. This chain joins TRBV6-1 and TRBJ1-2; 8 positions match TRBD1. J lost 8 bases, V lost 5 bases, and 4 bases had no gene match. Germline V CDR1 and CDR2: MNHNS, SASEGT. This CDR3 has 12 residues.

The chain has TRBV29-1 and TRBJ1-1; D remains ambiguous. The CDR3 is 13 amino acids. The germline CDR1 and CDR2 sequences are SQVTM and ANQGSEA. Trimming left V 4 bases short and J 5 bases short, with 14 bases between. CDR3 sequence: CSVASRGVTEAFF. The CDR3 DNA sequence: TGCAGCGTTGCTAGCCGGGGAGTGACTGAAGCTTTCTTT.

The chain has TRBV2 and TRBJ2-1, with TRBD2 matching 9 bases. The CDR3 has 15 residues. V shed 5 bases and J 5 bases; nucleotides not matched to a gene: 7. Germline CDR1 and CDR2: SNHLY and FYNNEI. The CDR3 DNA reads TGTGCCAGCAGTTTCCCTAGCGGGGATAACAATGAGCAGTTCTTC. As protein: CASSFPSGDNNEQFF.

The chain has TRBV7-8 and TRBJ2-3, with 7 bases identical to TRBD2. Germline CDR1 reads SGHVS; CDR2 reads FQNEAQ. The CDR3 covers 17 residues. V shed 2 bases and J 2 bases; nucleotides not matched to a gene: 10. The CDR3 spells CASSLSSAGTITDTQYF. DNA of the CDR3: TGTGCCAGCAGCTTATCATCGGCGGGGACTATCACAGATACGCAGTATTTT.

The chain has TRBV28 and TRBJ1-4, with D unclear. With 7 bases removed from V and 8 bases from J, the gap between germline ends came to 8 bases. CDR1 and CDR2 from the germline V gene are MDHEN and SYDVKM. CDR3 length: 11 residues. CDR3 sequence (DNA): TGTGCCAGCAATAAGCGGGAAAAACTGTTTTTT. Translating gives CASNKREKLFF.

This clone was observed a few times. The chain combines TRBV9 with TRBJ1-3, with unresolved D. The CDR3 runs to 14 residues. Trimming took 0 bases from V and 0 from J, leaving 4 bases between them. Germline CDR1 reads SGDLS; CDR2 reads YYNGEE. The CDR3 region has the DNA TGTGCCAGCAGCGTAGGAGACTCTGGAAACACCATATATTTT. Protein sequence: CASSVGDSGNTIYF.

This rearrangement joins TRBV7-9 to TRBJ2-2; TRBD2 might be the D (6 bases). The CDR3 runs 16 residues. Germline lookup yields CDR1 SEHNR and CDR2 FQNEAQ (reference sequence). The ends were cut back, 5 bases at V and 5 bases at J, with 18 bases in the middle. The CDR3 region has the DNA TGTGCCAGCAGCCCGTTGGCGGGATGGTGGACCGGGGAGCTGTTTTTT. Protein: CASSPLAGWWTGELFF.

The chain employs TRBV7-2 and TRBJ1-1; D is undetermined. V lost 5 bases and J 9 bases, leaving 13 bases between the germline ends. The CDR3 contains 12 residues. Looked up from germline, CDR1 is SGHTA and CDR2 is FQGNSA. This CDR3 reads CASSPLGGKAFF. CDR3 nucleotides: TGTGCCAGCAGCCCCCTTGGCGGTAAAGCTTTCTTT. The full variable domain, in which reference TRBV7-2 and TRBJ1-1 provide the parts outside the CDR3, is GAGVSQSPSNKVTEKGKDVELRCDPISGHTALYWYRQSLGQGLEFLIYFQGNSAPDKSGLPSDRFSAERTGGSVSTLTIQRTQQEDSAVYLCASSPLGGKAFFGQGTRLTVV.

The rearrangement joins TRBV21-1 to TRBJ2-7; the table's D call of TRBD2 was not tested on the DNA. TRBV21-1 is reported as a pseudogene. The CDR3 loop spans 16 amino acids. This CDR3 reads CASSPPGGTEAYEQYF. As DNA, the CDR3 is TGTGCCAGCAGCCCACCAGGCGGGACGGAGGCCTACGAGCAGTACTTC.